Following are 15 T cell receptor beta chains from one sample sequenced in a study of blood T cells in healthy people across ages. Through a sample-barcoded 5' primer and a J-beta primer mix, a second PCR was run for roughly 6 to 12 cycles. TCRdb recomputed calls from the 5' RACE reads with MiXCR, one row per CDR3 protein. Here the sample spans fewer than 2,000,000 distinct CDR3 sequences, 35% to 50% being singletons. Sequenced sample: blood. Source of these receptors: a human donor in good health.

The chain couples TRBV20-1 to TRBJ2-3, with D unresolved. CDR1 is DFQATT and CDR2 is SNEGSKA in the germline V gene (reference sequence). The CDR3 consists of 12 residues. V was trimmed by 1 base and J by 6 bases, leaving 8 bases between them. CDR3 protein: CSARASRDTQYF. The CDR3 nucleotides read TGCAGTGCTAGAGCCAGCCGGGATACGCAGTATTTT.

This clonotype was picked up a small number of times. The CDR3 DNA sequence: TGTGCCACCAGCAGAGGGGGAAATCAGCCCCAGCATTTT. Translated, it gives CATSRGGNQPQHF. The rearrangement joins TRBV15 to TRBJ1-5; D is unclear. This CDR3 comprises 13 residues. Trimming left V 1 base short and J 4 bases short, with 5 bases between. The germline gives CDR1 LNHNV, CDR2 YYDKDF (reference sequence). The full variable domain, with the rest looked up from reference TRBV15 and TRBJ1-5, is DAMVIQNPRYQVTQFGKPVTLSCSQTLNHNVMYWYQQKSSQAPKLLFHYYDKDFNNEADTPDNFQSRRPNTSFCFLDIRSPGLGDTAMYLCATSRGGNQPQHFGDGTRLSIL.

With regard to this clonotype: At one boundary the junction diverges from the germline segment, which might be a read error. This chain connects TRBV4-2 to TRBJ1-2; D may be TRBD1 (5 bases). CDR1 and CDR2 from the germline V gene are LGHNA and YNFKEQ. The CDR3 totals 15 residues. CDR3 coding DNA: TGTGCCAGCAGCCAAGGACAGTTTGAAATCTATGGCTACGCCTTC. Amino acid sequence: CASSQGQFEIYGYAF.

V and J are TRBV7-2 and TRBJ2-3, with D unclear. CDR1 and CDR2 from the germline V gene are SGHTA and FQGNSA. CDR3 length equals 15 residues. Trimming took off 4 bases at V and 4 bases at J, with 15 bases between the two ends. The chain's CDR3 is CASSSIGTGADTQYF. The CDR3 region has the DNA TGTGCCAGCAGCTCTATAGGAACGGGTGCAGATACGCAGTATTTT.

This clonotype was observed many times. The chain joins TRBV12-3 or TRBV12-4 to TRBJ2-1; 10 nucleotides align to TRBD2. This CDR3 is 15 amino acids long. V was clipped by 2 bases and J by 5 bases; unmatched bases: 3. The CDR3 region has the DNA TGTGCCAGCAGTTTATATACTAGCGGGGACAATGAGCAGTTCTTC. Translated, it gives CASSLYTSGDNEQFF.

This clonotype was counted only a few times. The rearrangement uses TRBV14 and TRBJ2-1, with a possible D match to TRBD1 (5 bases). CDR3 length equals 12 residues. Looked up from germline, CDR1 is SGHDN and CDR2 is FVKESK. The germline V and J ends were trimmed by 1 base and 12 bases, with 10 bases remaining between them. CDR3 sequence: CASSQGWQGQFF. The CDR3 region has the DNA TGTGCCAGCAGCCAAGGTTGGCAGGGGCAGTTCTTC.

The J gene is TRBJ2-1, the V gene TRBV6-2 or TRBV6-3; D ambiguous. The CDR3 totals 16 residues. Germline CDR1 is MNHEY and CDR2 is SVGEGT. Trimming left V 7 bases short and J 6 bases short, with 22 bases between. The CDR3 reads CASKTISRLSGNEQFF. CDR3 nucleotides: TGTGCCAGCAAAACAATCTCCCGCCTCTCGGGCAATGAGCAGTTCTTC.

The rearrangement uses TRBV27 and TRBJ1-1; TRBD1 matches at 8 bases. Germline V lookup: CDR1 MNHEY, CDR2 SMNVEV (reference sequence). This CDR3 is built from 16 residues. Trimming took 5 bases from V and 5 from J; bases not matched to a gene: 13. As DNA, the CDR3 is TGTGCCAGCAGTCCGTCGACAGGGGAGATAACGACTGAAGCTTTCTTT. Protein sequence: CASSPSTGEITTEAFF.

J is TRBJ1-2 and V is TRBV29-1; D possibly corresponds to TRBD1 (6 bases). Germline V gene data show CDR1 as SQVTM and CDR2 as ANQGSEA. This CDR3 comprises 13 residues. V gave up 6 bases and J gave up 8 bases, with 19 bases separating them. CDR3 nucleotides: TGCAGCGTCGATGTTATGGGGGCCAAGGGCTACACCTTC. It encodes CSVDVMGAKGYTF.

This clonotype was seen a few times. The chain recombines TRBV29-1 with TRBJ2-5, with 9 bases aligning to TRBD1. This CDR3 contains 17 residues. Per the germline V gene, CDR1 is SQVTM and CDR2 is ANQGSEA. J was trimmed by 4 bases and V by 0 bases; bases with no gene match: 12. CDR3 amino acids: CSVEDLPVGTGIETQYF. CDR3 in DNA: TGCAGCGTTGAAGATCTTCCGGTGGGGACAGGGATAGAGACCCAGTACTTC.

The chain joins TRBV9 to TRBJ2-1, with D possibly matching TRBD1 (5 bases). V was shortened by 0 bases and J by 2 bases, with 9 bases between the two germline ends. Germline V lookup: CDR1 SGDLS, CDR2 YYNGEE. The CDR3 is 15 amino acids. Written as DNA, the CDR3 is TGTGCCAGCAGCGTAGAGATGGACACCTACAATGAGCAGTTCTTC. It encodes CASSVEMDTYNEQFF.

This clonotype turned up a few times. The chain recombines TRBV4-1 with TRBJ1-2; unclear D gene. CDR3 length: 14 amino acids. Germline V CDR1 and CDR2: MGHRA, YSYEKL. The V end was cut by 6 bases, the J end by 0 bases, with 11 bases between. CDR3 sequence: CASRSTAANYGYTF. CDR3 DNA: TGCGCCAGCAGATCCACAGCGGCTAACTATGGCTACACCTTC.

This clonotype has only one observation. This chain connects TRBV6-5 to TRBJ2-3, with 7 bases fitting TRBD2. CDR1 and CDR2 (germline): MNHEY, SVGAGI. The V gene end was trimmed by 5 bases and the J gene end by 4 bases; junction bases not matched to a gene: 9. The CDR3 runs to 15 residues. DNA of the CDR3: TGTGCCAGCAGTCGACCCAACCGGGAGGCAGATACGCAGTATTTT. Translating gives CASSRPNREADTQYF.

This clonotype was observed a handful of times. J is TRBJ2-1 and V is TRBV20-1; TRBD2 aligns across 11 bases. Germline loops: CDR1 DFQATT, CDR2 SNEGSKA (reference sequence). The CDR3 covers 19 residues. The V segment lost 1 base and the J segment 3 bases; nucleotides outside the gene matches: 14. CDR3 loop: CSARGLLAGGPVGYNEQFF. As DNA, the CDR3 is TGCAGTGCTAGAGGCCTCCTAGCGGGGGGCCCCGTAGGCTACAATGAGCAGTTCTTC.

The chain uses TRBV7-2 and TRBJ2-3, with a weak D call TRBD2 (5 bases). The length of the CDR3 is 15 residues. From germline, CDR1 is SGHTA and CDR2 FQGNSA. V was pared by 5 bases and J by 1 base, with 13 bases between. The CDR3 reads CASSRSFSGTDTQYF. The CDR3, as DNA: TGTGCCAGCAGCCGATCCTTTAGCGGCACAGATACGCAGTATTTT.